The next 27 T cell receptor beta chains were all read from a single sample in a study of T cell responses to AZD1222 COVID-19 vaccine. Assay used: immunoSEQ multiplex PCR; TCRdb lists only in-frame clones, some missing. Of roughly 200,000 clones listed, 85% to 95% were seen once; the top ten hold 1% to 1.5%. This material consisted of peripheral blood, taken on day 0 of AZD1222 vaccination. The origin of the receptors is an adult in good health.

CDR3 DNA sequence: TGTGCCAGCAGTGACCAAAGGGGAGCTTTCTTT. Translated: CASSDQRGAFF. This chain uses TRBV28 with TRBJ1-1; possibly TRBD1 for D (5 bases). The CDR3 covers 11 residues. V was cut by 5 bases and J by 10 bases, with 11 bases left in between. In germline, CDR1 is MDHEN, CDR2 SYDVKM.

The CDR3, as DNA: TGTGCCATCAGTGAGTCCGGCAGGGTAAGCACTGAAGCTTTCTTT. This sequence encodes CAISESGRVSTEAFF. The rearrangement joins TRBV10-3 to TRBJ1-1, with a weak D call TRBD1 (5 bases). CDR3 length: 15 residues. Germline V gene data show CDR1 as ENHRY and CDR2 as SYGVKD. Trimming stripped 0 bases from V and 4 bases from J, with 12 bases between.

Written as DNA, the CDR3 is TGCGCCAGCAGTGAGTCGGGGCCCCCTTCGGGCCACTATGGCTACACCTTC. Amino acid sequence: CASSESGPPSGHYGYTF. V and J are TRBV10-2 and TRBJ1-2, with TRBD1 as a possible D gene (5 bases). The CDR3 totals 17 residues. Deletions cut 0 bases from V and 3 bases from J, with 17 bases between. Germline CDR1 WSHSY, CDR2 SAAADI.

This chain uses TRBV7-8 with TRBJ1-4, with 9 bases fitting TRBD1. The V gene's germline CDR1 is SGHVS and CDR2 FQNEAQ. J lost 2 bases, V lost 5 bases, and 9 bases had no gene match. This CDR3 spans 17 amino acids. The CDR3 is CASSPRDRVYTNEKLFF. The CDR3 bases are TGTGCCAGCAGCCCCCGGGACAGGGTGTATACTAATGAAAAACTGTTTTTT.

The chain uses TRBV30 and TRBJ2-1; TRBD1 matches at 7 bases. After removal of 0 bases from V and 7 bases from J, the junction contained 12 bases not matched to a gene. CDR1 is GTSNPN and CDR2 is SVGIG in the germline V gene (reference sequence). The CDR3 covers 16 residues. In DNA, the CDR3 is TGTGCCTGGAGTGTCCCCCGAGGGGGCCTTAGTAATGAGCAGTTCTTC. Its protein product is CAWSVPRGGLSNEQFF.

This clone was seen a few times. The chain carries TRBV6-2 or TRBV6-3 and TRBJ2-5; the D gene is possibly TRBD1 (6 bases). This CDR3 is 12 amino acids long. The germline V and J ends were trimmed by 5 bases and 3 bases, with 7 bases remaining between them. Germline V gene lookup returns CDR1 MNHEY and CDR2 SVGEGT. The CDR3 nucleotides read TGTGCCAGCAGTCCAGGGGAAGAGACCCAGTACTTC. It translates to CASSPGEETQYF.

This rearrangement joins TRBV4-2 to TRBJ1-1; 10 bases match TRBD1. With 3 bases clipped from V and 0 bases from J, the junction kept 1 base outside the gene matches. Germline V gene sequence: CDR1 LGHNA, CDR2 YNFKEQ. This CDR3 is 15 amino acids long. The CDR3 protein is CASSQGQGLNTEAFF. The CDR3 DNA reads TGTGCCAGCAGCCAGGGACAGGGGTTGAACACTGAAGCTTTCTTT.

The chain combines TRBV9 with TRBJ2-5; D perhaps matches TRBD1 (6 bases). This CDR3 has 15 amino acids. Germline CDR1 SGDLS, CDR2 YYNGEE. V shed 0 bases and J shed 5 bases, with 14 bases lying between them. The CDR3 protein is CASSVVGGSGETQYF. CDR3 bases: TGTGCCAGCAGCGTAGTTGGGGGCAGTGGGGAGACCCAGTACTTC.

V gene TRBV7-3 combines with J gene TRBJ2-2; 8 bases are a match to TRBD1. Germline CDR1 reads SGHTA; CDR2 reads FQGTGA. V was pared by 5 bases and J by 4 bases, with 3 bases of the junction left unmatched. The CDR3 has 14 residues. CDR3 nucleotide sequence: TGTGCCAGCAGCCCACAGGGGGTCACCGGGGAGCTGTTTTTT. Its protein product is CASSPQGVTGELFF. Full variable domain (remainder filled in from reference TRBV7-3 and TRBJ2-2): GAGVSQTPSNKVTEKGKYVELRCDPISGHTALYWYRQSLGQGPEFLIYFQGTGAADDSGLPNDRFFAVRPEGSVSTLKIQRTERGDSAVYLCASSPQGVTGELFFGEGSRLTVL.

The gene calls are TRBV4-1 and TRBJ2-5, with 9 bases that match TRBD2. The ends lost 5 bases at V and 2 bases at J; junction bases unmatched: 6. CDR1 and CDR2 from the germline V gene are MGHRA and YSYEKL. This CDR3 has 15 residues. The CDR3 DNA is TGCGCCAGCAGCACCGGGACTAGCAGTCAAGAGACCCAGTACTTC. Translated: CASSTGTSSQETQYF.

The chain combines TRBV7-8 with TRBJ2-7, with a tentative D call TRBD2 (5 bases). CDR3 size: 16 residues. V was pared by 0 bases and J by 2 bases, with 14 bases between. CDR1 is SGHVS and CDR2 is FQNEAQ in the germline V gene. As DNA, the CDR3 is TGTGCCAGCAGCTTAGCCCCGGGTAGCGCGACCTACGAGCAGTACTTC. Translated: CASSLAPGSATYEQYF.

This chain uses TRBV11-2 with TRBJ2-5; 9 bases match TRBD2. Trimming took 5 bases from V and 5 from J; bases not matched to a gene: 9. The CDR3 spans 15 residues. Germline V gene data show CDR1 as SGHAT and CDR2 as FQNNGV. The CDR3 loop reads CASSNSGGRVETQYF. Written as DNA, the CDR3 is TGTGCCAGCAGCAACAGCGGGGGGAGGGTGGAGACCCAGTACTTC.

The chain recombines TRBV2 with TRBJ2-1, with 14 positions matching TRBD2. The V gene end was trimmed by 6 bases and the J gene end by 5 bases; junction bases not matched to a gene: 6. The germline gives CDR1 SNHLY, CDR2 FYNNEI. The CDR3 covers 16 residues. The chain's CDR3 is CASRRLAGGPDNEQFF. CDR3 in DNA: TGTGCCAGCAGACGACTAGCGGGGGGGCCTGACAATGAGCAGTTCTTC.

The chain links TRBV9 to TRBJ2-5; 11 nucleotides line up with TRBD2. The V and J ends lost 3 bases and 0 bases, in that order; junction bases with no gene match: 13. This CDR3 region has 19 residues. Germline V gene lookup returns CDR1 SGDLS and CDR2 YYNGEE. CDR3 loop: CASSDPLAGAPHYQETQYF. The CDR3 DNA sequence: TGTGCCAGCAGCGACCCACTAGCGGGGGCGCCCCACTACCAAGAGACCCAGTACTTC.

This sequence joins TRBV9 and TRBJ1-5; 7 bases match TRBD1. Per the germline V gene, CDR1 is SGDLS and CDR2 is YYNGEE. V gave up 5 bases and J gave up 7 bases; unmatched junction bases: 6. The CDR3 is 13 residues long. CDR3 sequence: CASSTSGGQPQHF. CDR3 in DNA: TGTGCCAGCAGTACTTCAGGGGGGCAGCCCCAGCATTTT.

The V and J genes are TRBV11-3 and TRBJ2-3, with D uncertain. CDR1 and CDR2 from the germline V gene are SGHNT and YENEEA. V gave up 1 base and J gave up 1 base, with 6 bases separating them. The CDR3 runs 14 residues. CDR3 bases: TGTGCCAGCAGCTTAGCGGCGGGCACAGATACGCAGTATTTT. This gives the protein CASSLAAGTDTQYF. Full variable domain (rest looked up from reference TRBV11-3 and TRBJ2-3): EAGVVQSPRYKIIEKKQPVAFWCNPISGHNTLYWYLQNLGQGPELLIRYENEEAVDDSQLPKDRFSAERLKGVDSTLKIQPAELGDSAVYLCASSLAAGTDTQYFGPGTRLTVL.

The chain combines TRBV7-2 with TRBJ1-4; unclear D gene. The CDR3 contains 14 residues. Per the germline V gene, CDR1 is SGHTA and CDR2 is FQGNSA. V lost 5 bases to trimming and J lost 7 bases, with 14 bases between them. This CDR3 is CASSPWMEGEKLFF. The CDR3 DNA sequence: TGTGCCAGCAGCCCCTGGATGGAGGGTGAAAAACTGTTTTTT.

The V and J genes are TRBV9 and TRBJ2-1; tentatively, D is TRBD1 (6 bases). This CDR3 contains 17 residues. Germline-derived CDR1 and CDR2 are SGDLS and YYNGEE. V dropped 3 bases and J dropped 0 bases, with 16 bases sitting between them. DNA of the CDR3: TGTGCCAGCAGCGCAACAGGGATTTTCAGCTCCTACAATGAGCAGTTCTTC. Amino acid sequence: CASSATGIFSSYNEQFF.

In this sample, this clone turned up once. V gene TRBV12-3 or TRBV12-4 combines with J gene TRBJ2-7; no clear D. CDR3 length: 13 amino acids. V gave up 6 bases and J gave up 2 bases, with 11 bases separating them. Here the CDR3 reads CASRVSLTYEQYF. In DNA, the CDR3 is TGTGCCAGCAGGGTGTCATTGACCTACGAGCAGTACTTC.

This rearrangement joins TRBV9 to TRBJ2-1, with D possibly being TRBD2 (6 bases). The CDR3 contains 15 residues. Germline assignment: CDR1 SGDLS and CDR2 YYNGEE. Deletions cut 4 bases from V and 6 bases from J, with 17 bases between. CDR3 sequence (DNA): TGTGCCAGCAGCTTTTCCCGGGTAGCGGCCAATGAGCAGTTCTTC. Amino acids: CASSFSRVAANEQFF.

This sequence joins TRBV21-1 and TRBJ1-3. TRBV21-1 is reported as a pseudogene. The CDR3 spans 17 residues. As DNA, the CDR3 is TGTGCCAGCAGCAAAGATGAGTTTTTGGGGACTGGAAACACCATATATTTT. Its translation: CASSKDEFLGTGNTIYF.

The chain carries TRBV4-2 and TRBJ1-2, with TRBD1 matching 10 bases. Germline V lookup: CDR1 LGHNA, CDR2 YNFKEQ. Trimming removed 3 bases from V and 7 bases from J; junction bases left unmatched: 2. The CDR3 runs 13 residues. CDR3 sequence reads: CASSQGTGAGYTF. The CDR3 nucleotides are TGTGCCAGCAGCCAGGGGACAGGGGCTGGCTACACCTTC.

The chain uses TRBV6-5 and TRBJ1-2; weak D call: TRBD1 (6 bases). Between the trimmed V and J ends, which lost 6 bases and 5 bases, there was a span of 19 bases. The germline V gene encodes CDR1 MNHEY and CDR2 SVGAGI. The CDR3 consists of 15 residues. CDR3 sequence reads: CASRMNWGAGYGYTF. The CDR3 DNA reads TGTGCCAGCAGAATGAACTGGGGGGCAGGTTATGGCTACACCTTC.

The V gene is TRBV30, the J gene TRBJ1-1; no definite D call. The CDR3 sequence is 15 residues long. V dropped 1 base and J dropped 3 bases, with 15 bases sitting between them. Germline CDR1 and CDR2: GTSNPN and SVGIG (reference sequence). In DNA, the CDR3 is TGTGCCTGGAGTGGCCTCGTGGGCCTTTACACTGAAGCTTTCTTT. Its translation is CAWSGLVGLYTEAFF.

The chain couples TRBV3-1 (or the pseudogene TRBV3-2) to TRBJ1-6, with a tentative D call TRBD1 (6 bases). Germline lookup yields CDR1 LGHDT and CDR2 YNNKEL (reference sequence). The V end lost 4 bases, the J end lost 4 bases, and 14 bases lay between the germline ends. The CDR3 sequence is 16 residues long. The chain's CDR3 is CASSPWGADYNSPLHF. In nucleotides, the CDR3 is TGTGCCAGCAGCCCCTGGGGGGCTGATTATAATTCACCCCTCCACTTT.

The CDR3 loop is CASSPQVGVYNEQFF. CDR3 DNA sequence: TGTGCCAGCAGCCCTCAGGTCGGCGTATACAATGAGCAGTTCTTC. The V and J genes are TRBV11-1 and TRBJ2-1, with D uncertain. The CDR3 has 15 amino acids. Germline values: CDR1 SGHAT, CDR2 FQDESV (reference sequence). Trimming stripped 5 bases from V and 4 bases from J, with 15 bases between.

This chain connects TRBV18 to TRBJ2-7, with TRBD2 identical over 13 bases. The CDR3 extends over 14 amino acids. Germline V gene sequence: CDR1 KGHSH, CDR2 LQKENI. The V segment lost 3 bases and the J segment 5 bases; nucleotides outside the gene matches: 1. The CDR3 here is CASSPTSGGDEQYF. CDR3 DNA sequence: TGTGCCAGCTCACCTACTAGCGGGGGGGACGAGCAGTACTTC.